This record concerns one T cell receptor beta chain sequence. The target antigen is unknown. These data originate in a study of post-analysis software for immune sequencing data. Across the whole study: There were relapsing-remitting, secondary progressive and progressive-relapsing multiple sclerosis among the disease courses included. Study observations and caveats: Multiple sclerosis was associated with a significant reduction in normalized Chao1 diversity relative to controls. Strong co-clustering by F measure was seen for same-batch samples. Five or six TRBV segments, TRBV5-6, TRBV5-1 and TRBV20-1 among them, were found more frequent in patients than controls.

Tagging with unique molecular identifiers was a feature of the TCR beta cDNA libraries. Out of roughly 0.85 to 11 million T cells, about 500,000 cDNA molecules were generated. TCRdb independently ran MiXCR on the PCR reads; one entry per CDR3 protein. The table has about 540,000 distinct CDR3 sequences, 34% seen once. In germline, CDR1 is DFQATT, CDR2 SNEGSKA (reference sequence). V shed 4 bases and J 0 bases; nucleotides not matched to a gene: 2. CDR3 length: 14 residues. The receptor was derived from a girl younger than 18 with multiple sclerosis. Sequencing was carried out using blood. The chain uses TRBV20-1 and TRBJ2-3, with 9 bases aligning to TRBD2. The CDR3, as DNA: TGCAGTGCTATGGCGGGGGGGAGCACAGATACGCAGTATTTT. Translated, it gives CSAMAGGSTDTQYF.